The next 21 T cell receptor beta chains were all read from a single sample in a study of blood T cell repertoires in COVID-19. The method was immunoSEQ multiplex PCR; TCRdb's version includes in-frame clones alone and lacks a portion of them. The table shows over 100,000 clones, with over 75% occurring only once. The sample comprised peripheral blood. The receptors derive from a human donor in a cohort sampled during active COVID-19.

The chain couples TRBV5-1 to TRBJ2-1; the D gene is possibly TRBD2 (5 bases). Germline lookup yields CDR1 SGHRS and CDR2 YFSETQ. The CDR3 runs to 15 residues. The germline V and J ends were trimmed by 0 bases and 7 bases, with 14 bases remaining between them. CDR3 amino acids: CASSLGHTRLNEQFF. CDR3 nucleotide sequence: TGCGCCAGCAGCTTGGGGCATACTAGGCTAAATGAGCAGTTCTTC.

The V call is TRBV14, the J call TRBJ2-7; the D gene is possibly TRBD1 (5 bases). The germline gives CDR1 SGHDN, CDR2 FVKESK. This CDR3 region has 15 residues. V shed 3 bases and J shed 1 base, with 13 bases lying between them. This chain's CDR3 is CASSHSAGRSYEQYF. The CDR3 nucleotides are TGTGCCAGCAGCCACTCAGCAGGGCGGTCCTACGAGCAGTACTTC.

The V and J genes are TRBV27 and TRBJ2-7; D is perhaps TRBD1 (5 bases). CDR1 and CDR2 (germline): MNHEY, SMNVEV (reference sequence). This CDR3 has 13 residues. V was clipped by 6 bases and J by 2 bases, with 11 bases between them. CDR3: CASSSLGPYEQYF. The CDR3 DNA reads TGTGCCAGCAGCAGTCTGGGGCCCTACGAGCAGTACTTC.

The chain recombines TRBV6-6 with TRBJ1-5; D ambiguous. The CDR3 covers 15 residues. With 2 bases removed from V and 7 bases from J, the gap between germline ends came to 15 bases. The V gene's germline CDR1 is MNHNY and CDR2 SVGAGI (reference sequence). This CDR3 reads CASSYGSGRGQPQHF. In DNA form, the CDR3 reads TGTGCCAGCAGTTACGGTAGTGGCCGGGGACAGCCCCAGCATTTT.

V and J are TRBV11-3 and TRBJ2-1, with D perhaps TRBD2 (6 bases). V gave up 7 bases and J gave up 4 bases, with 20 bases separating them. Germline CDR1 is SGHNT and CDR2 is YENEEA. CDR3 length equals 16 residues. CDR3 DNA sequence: TGTGCCAGCACAACCTCGGGAGCAGCGGAGTACAATGAGCAGTTCTTC. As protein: CASTTSGAAEYNEQFF.

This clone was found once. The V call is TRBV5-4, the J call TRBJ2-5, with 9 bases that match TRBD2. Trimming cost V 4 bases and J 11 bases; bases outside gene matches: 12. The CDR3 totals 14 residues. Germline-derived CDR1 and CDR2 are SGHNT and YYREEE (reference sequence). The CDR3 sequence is CASSLAGTGREQYF. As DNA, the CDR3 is TGTGCCAGCAGCCTAGCGGGAACAGGTCGGGAGCAGTACTTC.

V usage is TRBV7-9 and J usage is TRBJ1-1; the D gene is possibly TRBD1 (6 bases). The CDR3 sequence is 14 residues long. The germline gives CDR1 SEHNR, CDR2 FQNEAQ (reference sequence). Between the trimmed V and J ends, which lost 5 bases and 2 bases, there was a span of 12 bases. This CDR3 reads CASSHKQGNTEAFF. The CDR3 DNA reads TGTGCCAGCAGCCATAAACAGGGTAACACTGAAGCTTTCTTT.

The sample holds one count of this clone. Here the CDR3 reads CASSVEEVGLHPIEQFF. The CDR3, as DNA: TGTGCCAGCAGCGTAGAGGAGGTGGGACTCCACCCGATTGAGCAGTTCTTC. The J gene is TRBJ2-1, the V gene TRBV9; D is perhaps TRBD2 (6 bases). Germline V gene lookup returns CDR1 SGDLS and CDR2 YYNGEE. The V gene lost 0 bases and the J gene lost 9 bases, with 22 bases spanning the gap. The CDR3 contains 17 residues.

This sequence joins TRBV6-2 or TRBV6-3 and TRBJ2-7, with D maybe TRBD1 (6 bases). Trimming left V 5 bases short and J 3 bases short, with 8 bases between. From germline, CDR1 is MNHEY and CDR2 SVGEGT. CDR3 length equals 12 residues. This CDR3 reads CASSGDIYEQYF. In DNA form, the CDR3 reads TGTGCCAGCAGTGGGGACATCTACGAGCAGTACTTC.

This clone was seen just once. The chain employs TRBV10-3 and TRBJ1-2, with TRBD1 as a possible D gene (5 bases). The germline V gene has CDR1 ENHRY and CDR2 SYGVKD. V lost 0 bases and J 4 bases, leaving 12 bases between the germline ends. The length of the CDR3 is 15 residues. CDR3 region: CAISESEGRFYGYTF. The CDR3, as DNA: TGTGCCATCAGTGAGTCGGAGGGGCGCTTCTATGGCTACACCTTC.

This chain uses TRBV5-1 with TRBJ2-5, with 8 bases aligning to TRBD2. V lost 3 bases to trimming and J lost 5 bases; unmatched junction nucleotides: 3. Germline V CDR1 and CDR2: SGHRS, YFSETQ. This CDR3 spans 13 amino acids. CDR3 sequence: CASSSSGWETQYF. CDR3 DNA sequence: TGCGCCAGCAGCTCTAGCGGGTGGGAGACCCAGTACTTC.

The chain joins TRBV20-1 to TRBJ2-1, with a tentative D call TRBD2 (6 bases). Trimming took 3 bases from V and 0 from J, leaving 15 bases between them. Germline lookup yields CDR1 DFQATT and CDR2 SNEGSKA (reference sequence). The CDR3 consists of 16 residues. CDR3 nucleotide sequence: TGCAGTGCTAGTGTCGTCGCGGGAAGCTCCTACAATGAGCAGTTCTTC. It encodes CSASVVAGSSYNEQFF.

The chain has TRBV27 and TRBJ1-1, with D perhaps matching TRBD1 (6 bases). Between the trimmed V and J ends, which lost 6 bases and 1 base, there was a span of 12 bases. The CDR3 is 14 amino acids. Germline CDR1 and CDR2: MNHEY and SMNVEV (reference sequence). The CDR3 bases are TGTGCCAGCAGGATTGAAGGGGGGAACACTGAAGCTTTCTTT. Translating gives CASRIEGGNTEAFF.

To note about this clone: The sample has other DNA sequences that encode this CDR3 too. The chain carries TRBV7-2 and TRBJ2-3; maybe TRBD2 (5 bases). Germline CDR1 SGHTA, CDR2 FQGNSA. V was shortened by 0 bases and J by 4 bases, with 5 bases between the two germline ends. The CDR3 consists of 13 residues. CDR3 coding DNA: TGTGCCAGCAGCTTAGCGGGAGCAGATACGCAGTATTTT. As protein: CASSLAGADTQYF.

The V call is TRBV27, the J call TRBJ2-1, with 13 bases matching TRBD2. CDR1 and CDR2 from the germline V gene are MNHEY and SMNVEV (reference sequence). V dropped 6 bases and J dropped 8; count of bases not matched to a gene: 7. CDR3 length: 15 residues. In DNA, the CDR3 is TGTGCCAGCAGCCCGACTAGCGGGGGGAGTCATGAGCAGTTCTTC. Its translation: CASSPTSGGSHEQFF.

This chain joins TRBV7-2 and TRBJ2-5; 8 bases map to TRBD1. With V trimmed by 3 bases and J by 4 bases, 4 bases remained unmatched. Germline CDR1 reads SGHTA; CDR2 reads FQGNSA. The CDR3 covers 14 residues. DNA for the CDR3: TGTGCCAGCAGCTTGCCTACAGGGGGAGAGACCCAGTACTTC. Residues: CASSLPTGGETQYF.

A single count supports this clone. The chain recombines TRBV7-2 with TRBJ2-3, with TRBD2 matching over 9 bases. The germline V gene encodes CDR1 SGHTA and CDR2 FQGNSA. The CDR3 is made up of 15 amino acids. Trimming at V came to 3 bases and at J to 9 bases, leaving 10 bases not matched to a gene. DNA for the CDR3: TGTGCCAGCAGCTTCTTAGCGGGGGACCTTCAAACGCAGTATTTT. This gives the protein CASSFLAGDLQTQYF.

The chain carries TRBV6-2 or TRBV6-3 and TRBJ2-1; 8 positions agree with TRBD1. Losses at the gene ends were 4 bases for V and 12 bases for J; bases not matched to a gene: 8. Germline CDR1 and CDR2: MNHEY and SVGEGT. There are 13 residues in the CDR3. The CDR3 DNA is TGTGCCAGCAGTTTTATACAGGGGGATCTGCAGTTCTTC. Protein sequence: CASSFIQGDLQFF.

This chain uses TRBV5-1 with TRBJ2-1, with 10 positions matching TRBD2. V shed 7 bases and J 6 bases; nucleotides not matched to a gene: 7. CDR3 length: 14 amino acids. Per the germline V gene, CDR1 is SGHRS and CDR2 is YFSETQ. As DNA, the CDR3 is TGCGCCAGCGAGCCTAGCGGGGGAATCAATGAGCAGTTCTTC. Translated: CASEPSGGINEQFF.

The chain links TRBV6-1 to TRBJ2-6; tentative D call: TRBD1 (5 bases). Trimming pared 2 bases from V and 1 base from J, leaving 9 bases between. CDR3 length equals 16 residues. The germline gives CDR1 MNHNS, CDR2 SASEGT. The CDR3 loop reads CASSEFQGSGANVLTF. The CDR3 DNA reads TGTGCCAGCAGTGAATTCCAGGGATCTGGGGCCAACGTCCTGACTTTC.

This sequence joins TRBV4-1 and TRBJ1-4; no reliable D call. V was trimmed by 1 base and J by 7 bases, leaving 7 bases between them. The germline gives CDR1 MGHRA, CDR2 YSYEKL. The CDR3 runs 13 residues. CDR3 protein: CASSQVRTEKLFF. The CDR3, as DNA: TGCGCCAGCAGCCAAGTGCGTACTGAAAAACTGTTTTTT.